The entry below describes one TCR beta chain. Its cognate antigen is unknown. The data originate from a study of T cell responses to AZD1222 COVID-19 vaccine. The study's findings and limits: Spike-specific TCRs gained breadth and depth after people received two AZD1222 doses. Sampled repertoires all dated from after the peak T cell response. Clonal diversity was possibly underestimated; the donors were predominantly white British and more often female.

Germline lookup yields CDR1 MDHEN and CDR2 SYDVKM. The CDR3 is made up of 12 amino acids. Trimming stripped 7 bases from V and 6 bases from J, with 10 bases between. Clones were read by immunoSEQ multiplex PCR, and TCRdb kept only the in-frame ones, dropping some. The sample gives about 140,000 clones, around 90% of which show up once; about 7.5% is in the top ten. The rearrangement joins TRBV28 to TRBJ1-5; D is undetermined. This specimen consisted of peripheral blood, obtained 28 days after the second dose of the MenACWY control vaccine. This TCR was recovered from an adult who received the MenACWY meningococcal vaccine as a control. The CDR3 region has the DNA TGTGCCAGCAACGAGGGAGGTCAGCCCCAGCATTTT. Translated, it gives CASNEGGQPQHF. Complete variable domain (other parts from reference TRBV28 and TRBJ1-5): DVKVTQSSRYLVKRTGEKVFLECVQDMDHENMFWYRQDPGLGLRLIYFSYDVKMKEKGDIPEGYSVSREKKERFSLILESASTNQTSMYLCASNEGGQPQHFGDGTRLSIL.